Below, 24 T cell receptor beta chains from the same sample are listed, as sequenced in a study of T cell responses to AZD1222 COVID-19 vaccine. Sequencing used immunoSEQ multiplex PCR; TCRdb keeps in-frame clones, though not all of them. In the table there are about 130,000 clones, roughly 88% of which are singletons. The sample was peripheral blood, taken on day 0 of AZD1222 vaccination. The receptors derive from an adult in good health.

This rearrangement joins TRBV7-9 to TRBJ1-5; no clear D. The CDR3 runs 15 residues. V was shortened by 3 bases and J by 3 bases, with 12 bases between the two germline ends. Germline CDR1 is SEHNR and CDR2 is FQNEAQ (reference sequence). CDR3 coding DNA: TGTGCCAGCAGCTTGGGATCACTTACCAATCAGCCCCAGCATTTT. As protein: CASSLGSLTNQPQHF.

This rearrangement joins TRBV12-3 or TRBV12-4 to TRBJ2-7; D not resolved. CDR3 size: 13 residues. Between the trimmed V and J ends, which lost 3 bases and 1 base, there was a span of 7 bases. CDR3: CASSLEVSYEQYF. The CDR3 nucleotides read TGTGCCAGCAGTTTGGAAGTGTCCTACGAGCAGTACTTC.

The rearrangement joins TRBV19 to TRBJ2-3; 8 nucleotides match TRBD2. The V gene's germline CDR1 is LNHDA and CDR2 SQIVND (reference sequence). V shed 1 base, J shed 1 base, and the junction held 4 bases outside the gene matches. The CDR3 loop spans 16 amino acids. DNA for the CDR3: TGTGCCAGTAGTATAGGAACTAGCGGTCGCACAGATACGCAGTATTTT. Protein product: CASSIGTSGRTDTQYF.

The chain employs TRBV6-4 and TRBJ2-1; 11 nucleotides agree with TRBD2. Unmatched junction bases numbered 7, after V lost 5 bases and J lost 7 bases. This CDR3 contains 15 residues. Germline CDR1 is MRHNA and CDR2 is SNTAGT. In DNA form, the CDR3 reads TGTGCCAGCAGTCCACTAGCGGGAGTGGGAAATGAGCAGTTCTTC. Its translation: CASSPLAGVGNEQFF.

For the CDR3, the DNA is TGCGCCAGCAGCCAACTGAGACAGGGGGCGGGCTTGAATGGCTACACCTTC. It yields the protein CASSQLRQGAGLNGYTF. The genes are TRBV4-1 and TRBJ1-2; 10 bases agree with TRBD1. The CDR3 contains 17 residues. J lost 6 bases, V lost 2 bases, and 12 bases had no gene match. CDR1 is MGHRA and CDR2 is YSYEKL in the germline V gene.

The rearrangement joins TRBV9 to TRBJ2-3; no clear D gene. The CDR3 is made up of 13 amino acids. Per germline, CDR1 SGDLS and CDR2 YYNGEE. Trimming shortened V by 6 bases and J by 0 bases, and 8 bases separated the two germline ends. CDR3 in amino acids: CASTLASTDTQYF. CDR3 coding DNA: TGTGCCAGCACACTGGCTAGCACAGATACGCAGTATTTT.

The chain's CDR3 is CAWSYRGNQPQHF. DNA for the CDR3: TGTGCCTGGAGCTACAGGGGAAATCAGCCCCAGCATTTT. The J gene is TRBJ1-5, the V gene TRBV30; TRBD1 matches 7 bases. Germline CDR1 is GTSNPN and CDR2 is SVGIG (reference sequence). The trim removed 3 bases at V and 4 bases at J, leaving 3 bases unmatched. The CDR3 totals 13 residues.

Only a few counts were recorded for this clone. The chain joins TRBV29-1 to TRBJ2-3; the match to TRBD1 covers 9 bases. V dropped 7 bases and J dropped 2; count of bases not matched to a gene: 10. From germline, CDR1 is SQVTM and CDR2 ANQGSEA. The CDR3 is 15 residues long. The CDR3 loop reads CSAPPTGGVTDTQYF. The CDR3 DNA reads as TGCAGCGCACCCCCCACAGGGGGCGTCACAGATACGCAGTATTTT.

This clone appeared once. The chain carries TRBV20-1 and TRBJ1-1; D is unclear. Trimming took off 5 bases at V and 1 base at J, with 5 bases between the two ends. This CDR3 spans 11 amino acids. Looked up from germline, CDR1 is DFQATT and CDR2 is SNEGSKA (reference sequence). The DNA for the CDR3 is TGCAGTGCTCCAAGGAACACTGAAGCTTTCTTT. Residues: CSAPRNTEAFF.

The chain combines TRBV7-2 with TRBJ2-2, with D unclear. The CDR3 contains 13 residues. CDR1 is SGHTA, CDR2 FQGNSA, per germline. V was cut by 4 bases and J by 4 bases, with 7 bases left in between. The CDR3 loop reads CASSSTITGELFF. CDR3 coding DNA: TGTGCCAGCAGCTCGACAATCACCGGGGAGCTGTTTTTT.

This clone has a handful of counts. The rearrangement links TRBV7-9 to TRBJ1-4, with D uncertain. CDR1 SEHNR and CDR2 FQNEAQ come from the germline V gene (reference sequence). The V and J ends lost 6 bases and 8 bases respectively, with 16 bases between them. The CDR3 is 14 residues long. The DNA for the CDR3 is TGTGCCAGCAGTCTCGCGGGAAACCGGGAAAAACTGTTTTTT. It encodes CASSLAGNREKLFF.

The rearrangement links TRBV3-1 (or the pseudogene TRBV3-2) to TRBJ2-5; 7 nucleotides agree with TRBD1. From germline, CDR1 is LGHDT and CDR2 YNNKEL (reference sequence). J was trimmed by 4 bases and V by 3 bases; bases with no gene match: 5. This CDR3 has 14 residues. The CDR3 loop reads CASSHRQGPETQYF. In DNA, the CDR3 is TGTGCCAGCAGCCATAGACAGGGACCAGAGACCCAGTACTTC.

The chain recombines TRBV5-1 with TRBJ1-5; 7 bases are shared with TRBD1. Germline CDR1 SGHRS, CDR2 YFSETQ. V dropped 3 bases and J dropped 4; count of bases not matched to a gene: 7. The length of the CDR3 is 15 residues. Written as DNA, the CDR3 is TGCGCCAGCAGCTGGGAAGGGACAGATAATCAGCCCCAGCATTTT. Protein product: CASSWEGTDNQPQHF.

This chain links TRBV7-9 with TRBJ2-1, with 9 bases fitting TRBD1. The V and J ends lost 0 bases and 1 base, in that order; junction bases with no gene match: 4. The CDR3 extends over 17 amino acids. CDR1 and CDR2 (germline): SEHNR, FQNEAQ (reference sequence). CDR3 protein: CASSLAGTGSSYNEQFF. CDR3 DNA: TGTGCCAGCAGCTTAGCCGGGACAGGGTCATCCTACAATGAGCAGTTCTTC.

This rearrangement joins TRBV5-1 to TRBJ1-1; D unclear. This CDR3 comprises 14 residues. Between the trimmed V and J ends, which lost 1 base and 2 bases, there was a span of 9 bases. Germline CDR1 and CDR2: SGHRS and YFSETQ. The CDR3 region has the DNA TGCGCCAGCAGCTTGATAATTGGTAACACTGAAGCTTTCTTT. This codes for CASSLIIGNTEAFF.

V usage is TRBV6-1 and J usage is TRBJ1-3, with TRBD1 matching over 7 bases. This CDR3 region has 15 residues. The V and J ends lost 3 bases and 6 bases, in that order; junction bases with no gene match: 8. Germline lookup yields CDR1 MNHNS and CDR2 SASEGT. CDR3 in DNA: TGTGCCAGCAGTGATAGGTCAGGGGGTAAAAACACCATATATTTT. It specifies CASSDRSGGKNTIYF.

The DNA for the CDR3 is TGTGCCAGCAGTTACGTTTGGGAGACTGAAGCTTTCTTT. Amino acids: CASSYVWETEAFF. V is TRBV6-2 or TRBV6-3 and J is TRBJ1-1, with unresolved D. Trimming took off 2 bases at V and 5 bases at J, with 9 bases between the two ends. Germline-derived CDR1 and CDR2 are MNHEY and SVGEGT. The CDR3 loop spans 13 amino acids.

Here the CDR3 reads CASSSAGGLQETQYF. CDR3 bases: TGCGCCAGCAGCTCGGCGGGAGGACTTCAAGAGACCCAGTACTTC. The chain uses TRBV5-1 and TRBJ2-5; TRBD2 matches at 8 bases. V was pared by 3 bases and J by 2 bases, with 6 bases of the junction left unmatched. The CDR3 runs to 15 residues. Germline V gene data show CDR1 as SGHRS and CDR2 as YFSETQ.

The chain carries TRBV30 and TRBJ1-2; D is perhaps TRBD1 (5 bases). V was cut by 8 bases and J by 0 bases, with 19 bases left in between. From germline, CDR1 is GTSNPN and CDR2 SVGIG (reference sequence). The CDR3 spans 15 residues. The CDR3 DNA is TGTGCCGGGACCGTATTGGCATCTACTAACTATGGCTACACCTTC. Protein product: CAGTVLASTNYGYTF.

This clone has only one observation. The chain combines TRBV19 with TRBJ1-3, with TRBD1 as a possible D gene (5 bases). Germline V lookup: CDR1 LNHDA, CDR2 SQIVND (reference sequence). V gave up 1 base and J gave up 3 bases, with 16 bases separating them. This CDR3 has 17 amino acids. CDR3 nucleotide sequence: TGTGCCAGTAGTATAGGTCGGGGGGGAAGCTTTGGAAACACCATATATTTT. It yields the protein CASSIGRGGSFGNTIYF. Complete variable domain (other parts from reference TRBV19 and TRBJ1-3): DGGITQSPKYLFRKEGQNVTLSCEQNLNHDAMYWYRQDPGQGLRLIYYSQIVNDFQKGDIAEGYSVSREKKESFPLTVTSAQKNPTAFYLCASSIGRGGSFGNTIYFGEGSWLTVV.

The sample holds one count of this clone. The genes are TRBV7-6 and TRBJ2-7, with 9 bases lining up with TRBD2. V was pared by 5 bases and J by 3 bases, with 8 bases of the junction left unmatched. CDR1 is SGHVS, CDR2 FNYEAQ, per germline. This CDR3 is 15 amino acids long. Here the CDR3 reads CASSPSGTMNYEQYF. As DNA, the CDR3 is TGTGCCAGCAGCCCTAGCGGGACAATGAACTACGAGCAGTACTTC.

The J gene is TRBJ2-1, the V gene TRBV21-1; the D segment call TRBD2 is taken from the table without a DNA check. TRBV21-1 is tagged as a pseudogene. The length of the CDR3 is 15 residues. DNA for the CDR3: TGTGCCAGCACGACTAGCGGGGGGCAGTACAATGAGCAGTTCTTC. This encodes CASTTSGGQYNEQFF.

This clone came up a few times. The gene calls are TRBV7-2 and TRBJ1-1; TRBD1 might be the D (6 bases). V was clipped by 4 bases and J by 8 bases, with 14 bases between them. Germline V lookup: CDR1 SGHTA, CDR2 FQGNSA. CDR3 length: 13 amino acids. CDR3 residues: CASSYPGDREAFF. DNA for the CDR3: TGTGCCAGCAGCTACCCAGGAGACAGGGAAGCTTTCTTT.

The chain is built from TRBV6-5 and TRBJ2-4; D ambiguous. The CDR3 loop spans 16 amino acids. Germline V gene lookup returns CDR1 MNHEY and CDR2 SVGAGI. The V gene lost 3 bases and the J gene lost 1 base, with 13 bases spanning the gap. CDR3 in amino acids: CASSYELVGAKNIQYF. The CDR3, as DNA: TGTGCCAGCAGTTATGAACTCGTAGGTGCCAAAAACATTCAGTACTTC.